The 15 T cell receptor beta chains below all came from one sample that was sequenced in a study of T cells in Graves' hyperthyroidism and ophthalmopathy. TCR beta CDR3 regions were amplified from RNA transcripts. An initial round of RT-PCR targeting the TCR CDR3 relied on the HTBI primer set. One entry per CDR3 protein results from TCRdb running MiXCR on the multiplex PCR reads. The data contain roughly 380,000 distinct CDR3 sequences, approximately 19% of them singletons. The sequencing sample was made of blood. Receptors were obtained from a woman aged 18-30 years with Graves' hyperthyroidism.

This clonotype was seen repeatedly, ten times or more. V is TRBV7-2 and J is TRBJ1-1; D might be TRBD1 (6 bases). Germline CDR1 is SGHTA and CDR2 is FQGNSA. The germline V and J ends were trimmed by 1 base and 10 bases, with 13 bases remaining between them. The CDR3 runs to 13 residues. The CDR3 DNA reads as TGTGCCAGCAGCTTAGGAGGAGGGGGGGGAGCTTTCTTT. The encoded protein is CASSLGGGGGAFF.

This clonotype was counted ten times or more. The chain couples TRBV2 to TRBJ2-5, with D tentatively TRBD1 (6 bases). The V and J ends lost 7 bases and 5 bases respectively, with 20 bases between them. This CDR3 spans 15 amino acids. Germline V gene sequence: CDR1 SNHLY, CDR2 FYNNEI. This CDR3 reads CASMRSGGSEETQYF. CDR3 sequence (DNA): TGTGCCAGCATGCGTTCTGGGGGCAGCGAGGAGACCCAGTACTTC.

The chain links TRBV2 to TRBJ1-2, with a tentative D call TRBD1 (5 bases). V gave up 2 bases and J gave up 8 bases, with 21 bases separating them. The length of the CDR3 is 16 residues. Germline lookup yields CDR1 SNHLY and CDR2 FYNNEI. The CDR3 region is CASSERIRGPVSGYTF. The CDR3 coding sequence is TGTGCCAGCAGTGAACGAATAAGGGGACCCGTGTCCGGCTACACCTTC.

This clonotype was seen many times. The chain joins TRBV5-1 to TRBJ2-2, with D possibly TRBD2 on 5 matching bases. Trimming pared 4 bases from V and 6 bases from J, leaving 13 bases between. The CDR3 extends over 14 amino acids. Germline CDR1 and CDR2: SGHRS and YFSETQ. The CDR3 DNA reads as TGCGCCAGCAGCAGAACGTCGGGGTCCGGGGAGCTGTTTTTT. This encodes CASSRTSGSGELFF.

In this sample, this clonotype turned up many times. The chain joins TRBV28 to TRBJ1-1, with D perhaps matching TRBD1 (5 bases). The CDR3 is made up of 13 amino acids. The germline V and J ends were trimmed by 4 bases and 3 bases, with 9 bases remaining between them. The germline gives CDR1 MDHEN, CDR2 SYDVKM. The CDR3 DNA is TGTGCCAGCAGTTACAGGCTTGACACTGAAGCTTTCTTT. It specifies CASSYRLDTEAFF.

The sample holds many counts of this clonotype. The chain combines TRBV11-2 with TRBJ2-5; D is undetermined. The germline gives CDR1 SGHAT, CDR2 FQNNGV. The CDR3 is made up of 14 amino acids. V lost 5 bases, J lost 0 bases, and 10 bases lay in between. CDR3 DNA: TGTGCCAGCAGCCCCCGACGGTACCAAGAGACCCAGTACTTC. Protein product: CASSPRRYQETQYF. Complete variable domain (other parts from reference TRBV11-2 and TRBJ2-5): EAGVAQSPRYKIIEKRQSVAFWCNPISGHATLYWYQQILGQGPKLLIQFQNNGVVDDSQLPKDRFSAERLKGVDSTLKIQPAKLEDSAVYLCASSPRRYQETQYFGPGTRLLVL.

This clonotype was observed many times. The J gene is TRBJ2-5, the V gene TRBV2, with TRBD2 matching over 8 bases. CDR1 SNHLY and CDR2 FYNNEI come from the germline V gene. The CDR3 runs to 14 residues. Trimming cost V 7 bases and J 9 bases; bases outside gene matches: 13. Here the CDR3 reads CASTPRGAREAQYF. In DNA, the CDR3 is TGTGCCAGCACCCCGCGGGGGGCTCGGGAGGCCCAGTACTTC.

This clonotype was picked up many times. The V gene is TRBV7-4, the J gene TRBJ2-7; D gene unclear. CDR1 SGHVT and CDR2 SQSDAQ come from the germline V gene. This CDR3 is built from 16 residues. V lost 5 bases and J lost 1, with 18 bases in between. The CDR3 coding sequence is TGTGCCAGCAGCCCATCCCGGGCCTACCTGTCCTACGAGCAGTACTTC. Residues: CASSPSRAYLSYEQYF.

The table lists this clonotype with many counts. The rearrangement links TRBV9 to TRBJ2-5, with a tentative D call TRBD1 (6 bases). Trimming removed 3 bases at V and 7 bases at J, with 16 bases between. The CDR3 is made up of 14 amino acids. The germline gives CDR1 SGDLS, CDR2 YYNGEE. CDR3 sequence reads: CASSANRVWSTQYF. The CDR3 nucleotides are TGTGCCAGCAGCGCTAACAGGGTTTGGTCGACCCAGTACTTC.

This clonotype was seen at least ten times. CDR3 amino acids: CASSLSTGQNTIYF. The CDR3 bases are TGTGCCAGCAGTTTAAGTACAGGCCAGAACACCATATATTTT. The V and J genes are TRBV12-3 or TRBV12-4 and TRBJ1-3, with D perhaps matching TRBD1 (5 bases). The V end lost 2 bases, the J end lost 7 bases, and 12 bases lay between the germline ends. This CDR3 has 14 residues.

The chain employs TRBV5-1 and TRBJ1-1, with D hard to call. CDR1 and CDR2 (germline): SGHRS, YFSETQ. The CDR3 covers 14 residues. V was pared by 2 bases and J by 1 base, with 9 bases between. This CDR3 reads CASSFQAWNTEAFF. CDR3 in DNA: TGCGCCAGCAGCTTTCAGGCCTGGAACACTGAAGCTTTCTTT.

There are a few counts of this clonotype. DNA of the CDR3: TGTGCCAGCAGGGGGTTAGCGGACCCCTACGAGCAGTACTTC. It specifies CASRGLADPYEQYF. This chain joins TRBV6-1 and TRBJ2-7; possible D gene TRBD2, 6 bases. The CDR3 is made up of 14 amino acids. Germline lookup yields CDR1 MNHNS and CDR2 SASEGT. V was shortened by 6 bases and J by 2 bases, with 14 bases between the two germline ends.

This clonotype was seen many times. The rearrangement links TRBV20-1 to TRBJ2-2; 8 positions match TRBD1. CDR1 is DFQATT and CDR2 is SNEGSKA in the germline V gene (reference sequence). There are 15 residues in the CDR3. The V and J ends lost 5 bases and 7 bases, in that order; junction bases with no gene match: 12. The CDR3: CSAAPGTGVGGELFF. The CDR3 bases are TGCAGTGCTGCCCCCGGGACAGGTGTCGGCGGGGAGCTGTTTTTT.

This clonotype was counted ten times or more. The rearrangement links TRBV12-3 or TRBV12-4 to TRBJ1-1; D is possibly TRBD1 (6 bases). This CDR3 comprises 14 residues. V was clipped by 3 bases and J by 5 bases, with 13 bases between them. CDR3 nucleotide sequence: TGTGCCAGCAGTTTTGGGGGGCGTGGGACTGAAGCTTTCTTT. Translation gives CASSFGGRGTEAFF.

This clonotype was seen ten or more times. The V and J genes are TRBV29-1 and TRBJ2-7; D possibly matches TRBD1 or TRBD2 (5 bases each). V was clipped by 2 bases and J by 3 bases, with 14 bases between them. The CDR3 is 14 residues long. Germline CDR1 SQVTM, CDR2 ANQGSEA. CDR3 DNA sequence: TGCAGCGTTGAATCACCGGGACCAAACTACGAGCAGTACTTC. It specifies CSVESPGPNYEQYF.